What follows are 12 T cell receptor beta chains derived from one specimen sequenced in a study of T cells after posttransplantation cyclophosphamide. Methotrexate plus calcineurin inhibitor accompanied controls' myeloablative marrow transplants; sampling was 1 year later. Clones were sequenced by immunoSEQ multiplex PCR, and TCRdb holds only the in-frame ones, with some missing. Of approximately 9,300 clones listed, 70% to 90% are singletons. The specimen was PBMCs, collected around 440 days after allogeneic stem cell transplant with calcineurin inhibitor and methotrexate. Source of these receptors: a male patient aged 45 to 59 who received an allogeneic stem cell transplant from an unrelated donor, was CMV-positive, and had chronic GVHD only. Some of these T cells may belong to the graft donor.

This sequence joins TRBV4-2 and TRBJ2-3; D is unclear. CDR1 is LGHNA, CDR2 YNFKEQ, per germline. Trimming stripped 0 bases from V and 2 bases from J, with 9 bases between. There are 15 residues in the CDR3. CDR3 sequence (DNA): TGTGCCAGCAGCCAAGAAGCAACTCACACAGATACGCAGTATTTT. Translation gives CASSQEATHTDTQYF.

J is TRBJ2-3 and V is TRBV7-6; 10 nucleotides agree with TRBD1. Germline values: CDR1 SGHVS, CDR2 FNYEAQ. This CDR3 has 16 residues. V shed 0 bases and J 2 bases; nucleotides not matched to a gene: 2. The CDR3 loop is CASSLAGQGYTDTQYF. CDR3 DNA sequence: TGTGCCAGCAGCTTAGCGGGACAGGGGTACACAGATACGCAGTATTTT.

V and J are TRBV7-2 and TRBJ1-1; no reliable D call. Deletions cut 1 base from V and 10 bases from J, with 10 bases between. Per the germline V gene, CDR1 is SGHTA and CDR2 is FQGNSA. The CDR3 loop spans 12 amino acids. CDR3 sequence reads: CASSLGGMGAFF. CDR3 in DNA: TGTGCCAGCAGCTTAGGAGGAATGGGAGCTTTCTTT.

The chain links TRBV28 to TRBJ2-3; D is possibly TRBD1 (5 bases). V lost 9 bases and J 4 bases, leaving 11 bases between the germline ends. The CDR3 is 12 amino acids. Per germline, CDR1 MDHEN and CDR2 SYDVKM. The CDR3 reads CASLRGADTQYF. For the CDR3, the DNA is TGTGCCAGTCTAAGGGGTGCAGATACGCAGTATTTT. Full variable domain (outside the CDR3, taken from reference TRBV28 and TRBJ2-3): DVKVTQSSRYLVKRTGEKVFLECVQDMDHENMFWYRQDPGLGLRLIYFSYDVKMKEKGDIPEGYSVSREKKERFSLILESASTNQTSMYLCASLRGADTQYFGPGTRLTVL.

This rearrangement joins TRBV19 to TRBJ1-1; 8 positions match TRBD1. V trimming: 8 bases; J trimming: 5 bases; junction bases outside the gene matches: 7. Germline V gives CDR1 LNHDA, CDR2 SQIVND (reference sequence). This CDR3 is 13 amino acids long. CDR3 coding DNA: TGTGCCAGTGGACAGGGATTGAGTACTGAAGCTTTCTTT. Amino acid sequence: CASGQGLSTEAFF.

The V and J genes are TRBV5-5 and TRBJ2-3; D not certain. Germline V gene lookup returns CDR1 SGHKS and CDR2 YYEKEE (reference sequence). The V and J ends lost 4 bases and 1 base respectively, with 4 bases between them. The CDR3 length is 12 residues. CDR3 nucleotides: TGTGCCAGCAGCCATCGCACAGATACGCAGTATTTT. As protein: CASSHRTDTQYF.

The chain employs TRBV13 and TRBJ1-1; no reliable D call. The CDR3 contains 13 residues. V shed 3 bases and J shed 1 base, with 6 bases lying between them. Germline-derived CDR1 and CDR2 are PRHDT and FYEKMQ (reference sequence). In nucleotides, the CDR3 is TGTGCCAGCAGCTTTGCAGGGAACACTGAAGCTTTCTTT. Residues: CASSFAGNTEAFF.

The chain carries TRBV5-1 and TRBJ2-3; 13 nucleotides match TRBD2. Germline assignment: CDR1 SGHRS and CDR2 YFSETQ. The CDR3 contains 16 residues. V dropped 4 bases and J dropped 5; count of bases not matched to a gene: 7. The CDR3 loop reads CASSPLGLAGLDTQYF. In nucleotides, the CDR3 is TGCGCCAGCAGCCCCCTGGGACTAGCGGGATTAGATACGCAGTATTTT.

The genes are TRBV19 and TRBJ2-4; TRBD2 aligns across 13 bases. Per germline, CDR1 LNHDA and CDR2 SQIVND (reference sequence). V gave up 7 bases and J gave up 0 bases; unmatched junction bases: 9. This CDR3 is 18 amino acids long. This CDR3 is CASTGTSGDLLAKNIQYF. In DNA, the CDR3 is TGTGCCAGTACCGGGACTAGCGGGGACTTACTAGCCAAAAACATTCAGTACTTC.

The V call is TRBV9, the J call TRBJ2-1; no clear D. Germline CDR1 reads SGDLS; CDR2 reads YYNGEE. Trimming pared 0 bases from V and 3 bases from J, leaving 7 bases between. CDR3 length equals 14 residues. The CDR3 reads CASSVDPYYNEQFF. Written as DNA, the CDR3 is TGTGCCAGCAGCGTAGACCCCTACTACAATGAGCAGTTCTTC.

This chain joins TRBV2 and TRBJ2-7; maybe TRBD2 (5 bases). The germline V gene encodes CDR1 SNHLY and CDR2 FYNNEI. The CDR3 sequence is 14 residues long. Trimming removed 8 bases at V and 3 bases at J, with 17 bases between. The CDR3 nucleotides are TGTGCCAGCGGCCAGGAGGTGTTCGGCTACGAGCAGTACTTC. Translation gives CASGQEVFGYEQYF.

The CDR3 reads CASREQGNGLRPLHF. CDR3 sequence (DNA): TGTGCCAGCAGGGAACAGGGGAACGGCCTCAGGCCCCTCCACTTT. The chain combines TRBV27 with TRBJ1-6; 7 bases agree with TRBD1. Germline loops: CDR1 MNHEY, CDR2 SMNVEV (reference sequence). J lost 13 bases, V lost 6 bases, and 15 bases had no gene match. The CDR3 is 15 residues long.